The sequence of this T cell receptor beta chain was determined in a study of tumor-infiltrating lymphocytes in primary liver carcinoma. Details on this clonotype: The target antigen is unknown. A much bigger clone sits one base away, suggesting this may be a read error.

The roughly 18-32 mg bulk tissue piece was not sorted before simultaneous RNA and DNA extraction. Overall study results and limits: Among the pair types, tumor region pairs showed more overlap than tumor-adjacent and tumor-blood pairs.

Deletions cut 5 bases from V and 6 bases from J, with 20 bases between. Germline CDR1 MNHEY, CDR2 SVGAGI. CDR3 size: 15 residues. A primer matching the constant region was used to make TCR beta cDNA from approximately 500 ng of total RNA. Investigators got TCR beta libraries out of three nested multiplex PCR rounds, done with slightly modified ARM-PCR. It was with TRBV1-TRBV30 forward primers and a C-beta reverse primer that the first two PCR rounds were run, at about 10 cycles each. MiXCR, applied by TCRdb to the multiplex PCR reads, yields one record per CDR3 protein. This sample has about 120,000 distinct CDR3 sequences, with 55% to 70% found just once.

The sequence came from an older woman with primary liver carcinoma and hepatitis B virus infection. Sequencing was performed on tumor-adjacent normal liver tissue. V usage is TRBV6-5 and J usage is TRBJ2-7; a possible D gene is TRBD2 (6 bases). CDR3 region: CASSKTVGGRGEQYF. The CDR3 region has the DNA TGTGCCAGCAGTAAAACCGTGGGGGGACGTGGCGAGCAGTACTTC.